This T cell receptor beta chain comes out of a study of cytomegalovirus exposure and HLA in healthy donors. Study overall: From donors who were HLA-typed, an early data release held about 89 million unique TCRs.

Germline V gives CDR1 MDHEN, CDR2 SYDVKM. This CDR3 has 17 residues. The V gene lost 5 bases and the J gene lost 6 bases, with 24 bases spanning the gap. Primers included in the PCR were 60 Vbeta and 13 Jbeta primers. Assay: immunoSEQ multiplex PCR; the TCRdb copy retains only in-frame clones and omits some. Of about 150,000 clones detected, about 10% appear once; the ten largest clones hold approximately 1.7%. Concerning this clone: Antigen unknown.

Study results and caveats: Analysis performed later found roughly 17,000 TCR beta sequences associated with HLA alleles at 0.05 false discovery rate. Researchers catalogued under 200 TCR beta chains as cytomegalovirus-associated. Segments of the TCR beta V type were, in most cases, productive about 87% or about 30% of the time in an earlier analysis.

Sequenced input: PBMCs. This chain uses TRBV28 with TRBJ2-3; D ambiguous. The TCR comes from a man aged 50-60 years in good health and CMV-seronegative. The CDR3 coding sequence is TGTGCCAGCAGTCCCCATAAGCTAGGTCCCCAACCGGATACGCAGTATTTT. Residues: CASSPHKLGPQPDTQYF. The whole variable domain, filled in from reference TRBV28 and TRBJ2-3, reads DVKVTQSSRYLVKRTGEKVFLECVQDMDHENMFWYRQDPGLGLRLIYFSYDVKMKEKGDIPEGYSVSREKKERFSLILESASTNQTSMYLCASSPHKLGPQPDTQYFGPGTRLTVL.